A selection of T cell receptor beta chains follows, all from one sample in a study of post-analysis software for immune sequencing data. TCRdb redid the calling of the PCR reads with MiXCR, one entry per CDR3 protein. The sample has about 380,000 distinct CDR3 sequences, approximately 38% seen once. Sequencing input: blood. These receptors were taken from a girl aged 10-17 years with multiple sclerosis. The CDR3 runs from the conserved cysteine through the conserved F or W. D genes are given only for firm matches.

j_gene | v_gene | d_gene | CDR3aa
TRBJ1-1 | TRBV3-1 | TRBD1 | CASSPRTGRRNTEAFF
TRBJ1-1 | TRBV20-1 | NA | CSARDPMRSSAFF
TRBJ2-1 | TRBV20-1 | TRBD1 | CSARGGQGISYNEQFF
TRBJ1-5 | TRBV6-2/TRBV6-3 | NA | CASSYKQGIQPQHF
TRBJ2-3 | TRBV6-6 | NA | CASSYPSARSTDTQYF
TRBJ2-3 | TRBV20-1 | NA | CSAGPRDPGTDTQYF
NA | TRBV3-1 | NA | CASSQAAGDGQTQYF
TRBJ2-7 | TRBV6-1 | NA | CASSEVGRWYEQYF
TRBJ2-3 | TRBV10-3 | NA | CAISESLRMTDTQYF
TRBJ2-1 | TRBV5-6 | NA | CASSLASGGFFEQFF
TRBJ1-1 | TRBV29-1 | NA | CSALGGGNTEAFF
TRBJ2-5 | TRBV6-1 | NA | CASTWGQETQYF
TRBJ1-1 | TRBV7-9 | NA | CASAFNRVPHEEAFF
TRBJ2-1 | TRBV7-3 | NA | CASSLGVNYNEQFF
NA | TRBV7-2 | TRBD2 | CASSPGLAEGETQYF
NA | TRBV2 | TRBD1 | CASRGTGTLYEQYF
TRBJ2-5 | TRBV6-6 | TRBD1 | CANSYSRRDRALGAQYF
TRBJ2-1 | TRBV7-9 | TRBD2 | CASTFGGTTDNEQFF
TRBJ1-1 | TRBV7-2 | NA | CASSLVIGARQAFF
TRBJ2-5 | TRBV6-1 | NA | CASSEAGGDETQYF